This T cell receptor beta chain was captured in a study of blood T cell repertoires in COVID-19. Study summary: The United States, Italy and Spain provided the acute and convalescent COVID-19 samples. The analysed material was cDNA or gDNA that came from T cells, B-cell-depleted T cells, or PBMCs.

The repertoire was sequenced with immunoSEQ multiplex PCR; TCRdb's copy has only in-frame clones and lacks some. The sample comprises about 360,000 clones, 80% to 90% of which are singletons, and 1% to 1.5% rests with the top ten. CDR1 and CDR2 (germline): SEHNR, FQNEAQ (reference sequence). The CDR3 has 14 amino acids. V lost 8 bases to trimming and J lost 5 bases, with 18 bases between them. In terms of age and location, participants ranged from about 18 to 90 years and lived in 24 US areas. Cohort 3 donors were reported recovered after two negative PCRs, clearance, or symptom resolution. The rearrangement uses TRBV7-9 and TRBJ1-1; D is possibly TRBD1 (5 bases). This sequence was found in a man aged 30-40 years who had recovered from COVID-19. Sequenced: PBMCs or T cells enriched from blood (not recorded which). The CDR3 coding sequence is TGTGCCAGCCTCAGGAGGGGCATCGTGACTGAAGCTTTCTTT. Its translation is CASLRRGIVTEAFF.